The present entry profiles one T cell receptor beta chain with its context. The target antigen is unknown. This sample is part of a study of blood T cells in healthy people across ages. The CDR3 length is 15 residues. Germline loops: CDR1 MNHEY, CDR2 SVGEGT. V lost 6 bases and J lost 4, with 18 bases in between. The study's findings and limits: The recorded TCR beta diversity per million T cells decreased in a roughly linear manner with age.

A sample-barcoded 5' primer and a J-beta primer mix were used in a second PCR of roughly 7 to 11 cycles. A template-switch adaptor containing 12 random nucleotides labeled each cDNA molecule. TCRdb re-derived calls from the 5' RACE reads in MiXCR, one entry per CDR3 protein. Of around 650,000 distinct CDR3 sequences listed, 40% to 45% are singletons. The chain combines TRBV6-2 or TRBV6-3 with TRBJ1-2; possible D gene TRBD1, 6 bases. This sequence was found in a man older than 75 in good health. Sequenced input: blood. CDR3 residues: CASRRGTPTSYGYTF. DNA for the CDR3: TGTGCCAGCAGAAGGGGGACCCCGACCAGCTATGGCTACACCTTC.